The entry that follows covers one TCR beta chain sequence. This CDR3 has 19 amino acids. Per the germline V gene, CDR1 is KGHDR and CDR2 is SFDVKD. V lost 4 bases and J lost 0, with 21 bases in between. This entry comes from a study of regulatory T cells in long-lasting Graves disease. Libraries of TCR beta came from iRepertoire HTBI primers plus Arm-PCR of CDR3 regions. TCRdb itself ran the multiplex PCR reads through MiXCR, one entry per CDR3 protein. The table shows about 300,000 distinct CDR3 sequences, with 22% occurring only once. The time point is: persistent/refractory GD, antithyroid drugs over 5 years with positive TRAb. TCR sequences were obtained from RNA taken from PBMCs.

The source is a female donor with Graves disease. The chain links TRBV24-1 to TRBJ2-1; D is unresolved. The sample was peripheral blood mononuclear cells (PBMCs), taken when the disease was refractory, from a patient treated with antithyroid drugs. The CDR3 DNA follows: TGTGCCACCAGTGACAACGCAGCCGGACCCTTGAGCTCCTACAATGAGCAGTTCTTC. It specifies CATSDNAAGPLSSYNEQFF.